Below are 32 T cell receptor beta chains sequenced from a single sample in a study of blood T cells in healthy people across ages. Primed by a sample-barcoded 5' primer and a J-beta primer mix, a second PCR proceeded for about 6 to 11 cycles. TCRdb recomputed calls from the 5' RACE reads with MiXCR, one row per CDR3 protein. The sample lists some 640,000 distinct CDR3 sequences; more than 40% were seen once. The source material was blood. The receptors were sampled from an older woman in good health.

V is TRBV7-3 and J is TRBJ2-5; tentative D call: TRBD2 (6 bases). The CDR3 totals 14 residues. Trimming pared 2 bases from V and 11 bases from J, leaving 18 bases between. CDR1 and CDR2 (germline): SGHTA, FQGTGA. CDR3: CASSLDGSRNEQYF. CDR3 DNA sequence: TGTGCCAGCAGCTTAGACGGGAGTAGGAATGAGCAGTACTTC.

The chain links TRBV20-1 to TRBJ2-7; 10 bases are a match to TRBD2. Germline-derived CDR1 and CDR2 are DFQATT and SNEGSKA (reference sequence). CDR3 length: 13 residues. Trimming at V came to 5 bases and at J to 0 bases, leaving 1 base not matched to a gene. The CDR3 loop reads CSAASGGSYEQYF. As DNA, the CDR3 is TGCAGTGCTGCTAGCGGGGGCTCCTACGAGCAGTACTTC.

The CDR3 DNA reads TGTGCCAGCAGCCATGCGAACGGCGGCGAGCAGTACTTC. It encodes CASSHANGGEQYF. The chain has TRBV3-1 and TRBJ2-5; D gene ambiguous. The end of the DNA aligns better with TRBJ2-7, so the J call may be wrong. CDR1 and CDR2 (germline): LGHDT, YNNKEL (reference sequence). This CDR3 region has 13 residues.

V gene TRBV6-1 combines with J gene TRBJ2-6; TRBD1 matches 9 bases. This CDR3 is 17 amino acids long. Per germline, CDR1 MNHNS and CDR2 SASEGT. V shed 4 bases and J 2 bases; nucleotides not matched to a gene: 6. CDR3 sequence reads: CASSAGTGSAGANVLTF. In DNA, the CDR3 is TGTGCCAGCAGTGCCGGGACAGGGTCGGCTGGGGCCAACGTCCTGACTTTC.

This chain connects TRBV6-5 to TRBJ1-2; D gene uncertain. The CDR3 is 13 residues long. Per the germline V gene, CDR1 is MNHEY and CDR2 is SVGAGI. Trimming took off 2 bases at V and 6 bases at J, with 10 bases between the two ends. CDR3 bases: TGTGCCAGCAGTTACCCCTCGGCGGATGGCTACACCTTC. Translating gives CASSYPSADGYTF.

The rearrangement joins TRBV27 to TRBJ2-1; 9 nucleotides match TRBD2. The CDR3 runs to 15 residues. CDR1 and CDR2 (germline): MNHEY, SMNVEV (reference sequence). After removal of 2 bases from V and 8 bases from J, the junction contained 7 bases not matched to a gene. This CDR3 is CASSLMSGRLYEQFF. CDR3 nucleotide sequence: TGTGCCAGCAGTTTAATGAGCGGGAGGTTGTATGAGCAGTTCTTC.

Details on this clonotype: The germline gene is not matched at one end of the junction; a read error may be the cause. The rearrangement uses TRBV6-2 or TRBV6-3 and TRBJ2-7; D is undetermined. Germline V gene sequence: CDR1 MNHEY, CDR2 SVGEGT. This CDR3 has 14 amino acids. DNA for the CDR3: TGTGCCAGCAGTTACTCGGAGACCTCCTGCGAGCAGTACTTC. This gives the protein CASSYSETSCEQYF.

The chain recombines TRBV10-3 with TRBJ2-3; TRBD2 matches 10 bases. This CDR3 region has 14 residues. Germline CDR1 and CDR2: ENHRY and SYGVKD. The V gene end was trimmed by 7 bases and the J gene end by 6 bases; junction bases not matched to a gene: 7. The CDR3 spells CAIKEREGQDTQYF. Written as DNA, the CDR3 is TGTGCCATCAAGGAGCGGGAGGGCCAGGATACGCAGTATTTT.

This clonotype was found a few times. This rearrangement joins TRBV6-5 to TRBJ2-5, with TRBD2 identical over 8 bases. With V trimmed by 6 bases and J by 5 bases, 11 bases remained unmatched. Looked up from germline, CDR1 is MNHEY and CDR2 is SVGAGI. The CDR3 sequence is 15 residues long. This CDR3 reads CASRLGLVVGETQYF. CDR3 bases: TGTGCCAGCAGACTGGGACTAGTAGTGGGGGAGACCCAGTACTTC.

Concerning this clonotype: Germline and junction disagree at one end, which may indicate a read error. The CDR3 DNA reads TGCGGCGTTGAAAGGACTAGCGGGAGTACGCAGTATTTT. As protein: CGVERTSGSTQYF. This chain links TRBV29-1 with TRBJ2-3; 13 bases are shared with TRBD2. This CDR3 has 13 amino acids. CDR1 is SQVTM, CDR2 ANQGSEA, per germline.

The chain links TRBV10-3 to TRBJ1-2, with a possible D match to TRBD1 (5 bases). The CDR3 totals 14 residues. Germline V gives CDR1 ENHRY, CDR2 SYGVKD. Trimming removed 0 bases at V and 4 bases at J, with 9 bases between. The CDR3 reads CAISESTGGYGYTF. As DNA, the CDR3 is TGTGCCATCAGTGAGTCGACTGGGGGCTATGGCTACACCTTC.

This clonotype was detected a few times. The chain carries TRBV2 and TRBJ2-3; possible D gene TRBD2, 5 bases. The V gene lost 6 bases and the J gene lost 6 bases, with 13 bases spanning the gap. CDR1 and CDR2 (germline): SNHLY, FYNNEI. This CDR3 spans 13 amino acids. The DNA for the CDR3 is TGTGCCAGCAGGCGGGTGCCATCGGATACGCAGTATTTT. Its translation is CASRRVPSDTQYF.

The V and J genes are TRBV7-2 and TRBJ2-2, with D hard to call. The CDR3 consists of 18 residues. Trimming took off 2 bases at V and 0 bases at J, with 16 bases between the two ends. Germline assignment: CDR1 SGHTA and CDR2 FQGNSA. The CDR3 is CASSLFRRGPANTGELFF. The CDR3 DNA reads TGTGCCAGCAGCTTATTTCGTAGAGGCCCCGCGAACACCGGGGAGCTGTTTTTT.

The chain combines TRBV9 with TRBJ2-3, with 10 bases lining up with TRBD2. Trimming cost V 4 bases and J 7 bases; bases outside gene matches: 15. The CDR3 totals 17 residues. The germline CDR1 and CDR2 sequences are SGDLS and YYNGEE. As DNA, the CDR3 is TGTGCCAGCAGCCTAGAAAGCGGGAGGGCAAACGATAATACGCAGTATTTT. Protein: CASSLESGRANDNTQYF.

This clonotype appeared a few times. The chain uses TRBV7-9 and TRBJ1-2; D is uncertain. The CDR3 consists of 14 residues. Trimming pared 7 bases from V and 5 bases from J, leaving 17 bases between. Germline V gives CDR1 SEHNR, CDR2 FQNEAQ (reference sequence). In nucleotides, the CDR3 is TGTGCCAGCACCCAGGCAGGCGACGCATATGGCTACACCTTC. Encoded protein: CASTQAGDAYGYTF.

This clonotype was detected only a few times. The chain links TRBV5-1 to TRBJ2-2; D might be TRBD1 (6 bases). The CDR3 loop spans 17 amino acids. Germline V gives CDR1 SGHRS, CDR2 YFSETQ. V lost 5 bases and J lost 4, with 21 bases in between. The CDR3 DNA reads as TGCGCCAGCAGTTTTGAGGGACACCCCTTTTTCACCGGGGAGCTGTTTTTT. It encodes CASSFEGHPFFTGELFF.

V usage is TRBV18 and J usage is TRBJ2-3; 13 bases line up with TRBD2. This CDR3 is built from 17 residues. The V gene's germline CDR1 is KGHSH and CDR2 LQKENI. Trimming took 6 bases from V and 2 from J; bases not matched to a gene: 8. This chain's CDR3 is CASSTGTSGKLTDTQYF. Here the CDR3 DNA reads TGTGCCAGCTCGACCGGGACTAGCGGGAAACTCACAGATACGCAGTATTTT.

The chain carries TRBV7-9 and TRBJ2-1; the D is unclear. The V and J ends lost 5 bases and 8 bases respectively, with 13 bases between them. CDR3 size: 13 residues. Germline CDR1 reads SEHNR; CDR2 reads FQNEAQ (reference sequence). CDR3 sequence (DNA): TGTGCCAGCAGCCGTACTCGTGGGGATGAGCAGTTCTTC. It codes for CASSRTRGDEQFF.

The table lists this clonotype with a few counts. The chain combines TRBV25-1 with TRBJ1-2, with 9 bases that match TRBD1. The CDR3 extends over 17 amino acids. Trimming cost V 5 bases and J 6 bases; bases outside gene matches: 16. Germline CDR1 and CDR2: MGHDK and SYGVNS. The CDR3 DNA follows: TGTGCCAGCAGTAAAAACAGGGGGCCTATGCATCCCGATGGCTACACCTTC. Translating gives CASSKNRGPMHPDGYTF.

A remark on this clonotype: One junction end does not reproduce the germline sequence, and a read error may be involved. The genes are TRBV6-5 and TRBJ2-1; D possibly matches TRBD1 or TRBD2 (5 bases each). Germline CDR1 reads MNHEY; CDR2 reads SVGAGI. The CDR3 length is 12 residues. CDR3: CAGRPRSGQQFF. Written as DNA, the CDR3 is TGTGCCGGCAGACCCAGGTCGGGACAGCAGTTCTTC.

The V gene is TRBV15, the J gene TRBJ2-5; possibly TRBD2 for D (5 bases). The V end was cut by 2 bases, the J end by 11 bases, with 15 bases between. CDR1 and CDR2 from the germline V gene are LNHNV and YYDKDF (reference sequence). The CDR3 is made up of 13 amino acids. CDR3 in DNA: TGTGCCACCAGCAGAATCGGCGCGTGGGAGCAGTACTTC. Translation gives CATSRIGAWEQYF. The complete variable domain, with remaining parts taken from reference TRBV15 and TRBJ2-5, reads DAMVIQNPRYQVTQFGKPVTLSCSQTLNHNVMYWYQQKSSQAPKLLFHYYDKDFNNEADTPDNFQSRRPNTSFCFLDIRSPGLGDTAMYLCATSRIGAWEQYFGPGTRLLVL.

This clonotype was observed many times. This chain links TRBV20-1 with TRBJ2-3; possibly TRBD1 or TRBD2 for D (5 bases each). CDR3 size: 15 residues. The ends were cut back, 6 bases at V and 4 bases at J, with 20 bases in the middle. CDR1 is DFQATT, CDR2 SNEGSKA, per germline (reference sequence). This CDR3 is CSARDRQPVADTQYF. The CDR3 coding sequence is TGCAGTGCCCGGGACCGTCAACCGGTTGCAGATACGCAGTATTTT.

This clonotype was counted between two and nine times. A much larger clone sits a single nucleotide away, making a read error possible. The chain recombines TRBV7-2 with TRBJ2-5; D unclear. V lost 2 bases to trimming and J lost 11 bases, with 9 bases between them. The germline V gene encodes CDR1 SGHTA and CDR2 FQGNSA. The CDR3 loop spans 11 amino acids. The CDR3 coding sequence is TGTGCCAGCAGCTTATACCTTGAGCAGTACTTC. Amino acids: CASSLYLEQYF. The complete variable domain, with remaining parts taken from reference TRBV7-2 and TRBJ2-5, reads GAGVSQSPSNKVTEKGKDVELRCDPISGHTALYWYRQSLGQGLEFLIYFQGNSAPDKSGLPSDRFSAERTGGSVSTLTIQRTQQEDSAVYLCASSLYLEQYFGPGTRLLVL.

This clonotype was seen just once. The chain recombines TRBV29-1 with TRBJ1-1; D is ambiguous. Germline V gene sequence: CDR1 SQVTM, CDR2 ANQGSEA. The length of the CDR3 is 13 residues. V lost 7 bases, J lost 1 base, and 13 bases lay in between. This CDR3 is CSAVRTRNTEAFF. Written as DNA, the CDR3 is TGCAGCGCCGTCCGAACTCGGAACACTGAAGCTTTCTTT.

This clonotype was seen a handful of times. This rearrangement joins TRBV10-3 to TRBJ2-7, with 8 bases lining up with TRBD2. The V segment lost 2 bases and the J segment 5 bases; nucleotides outside the gene matches: 5. This CDR3 spans 14 amino acids. The germline CDR1 and CDR2 sequences are ENHRY and SYGVKD. CDR3 region: CAISETSGMNEQYF. CDR3 nucleotides: TGTGCCATCAGTGAGACTAGCGGCATGAACGAGCAGTACTTC.

V gene TRBV27 combines with J gene TRBJ1-1, with D perhaps TRBD1 (5 bases). Per germline, CDR1 MNHEY and CDR2 SMNVEV (reference sequence). The V end was cut by 3 bases, the J end by 6 bases, with 17 bases between. The CDR3 contains 15 residues. CDR3 amino acids: CASSFGGALKAEAFF. DNA for the CDR3: TGTGCCAGCAGTTTTGGCGGGGCTTTGAAGGCTGAAGCTTTCTTT.

This clonotype was seen more than once but under ten times. J is TRBJ2-7 and V is TRBV28; D is tentatively TRBD1 or TRBD2 (5 bases each). The CDR3 covers 17 residues. V was cut by 5 bases and J by 2 bases, with 22 bases left in between. Germline V gives CDR1 MDHEN, CDR2 SYDVKM. CDR3 DNA: TGTGCCAGCAGTACTTACCCCGGGACCGACCGGCCCTACGAGCAGTACTTC. As protein: CASSTYPGTDRPYEQYF.

J is TRBJ1-6 and V is TRBV3-1, with TRBD1 identical over 7 bases. The V gene end was trimmed by 4 bases and the J gene end by 2 bases; junction bases not matched to a gene: 5. In germline, CDR1 is LGHDT, CDR2 YNNKEL (reference sequence). The CDR3 is 16 amino acids. CDR3 sequence: CASSPGQLAYNSPLHF. The CDR3 nucleotides read TGTGCCAGCAGCCCGGGACAGCTTGCCTATAATTCACCCCTCCACTTT.

This clonotype was detected ten times or more. The chain is built from TRBV4-1 and TRBJ2-5; tentative D call: TRBD1 (5 bases). V lost 0 bases, J lost 5 bases, and 10 bases lay in between. Germline V gene data show CDR1 as MGHRA and CDR2 as YSYEKL. This CDR3 has 14 amino acids. CDR3 sequence reads: CASSQDSKGETQYF. In nucleotides, the CDR3 is TGCGCCAGCAGCCAAGATAGTAAGGGGGAGACCCAGTACTTC.

About this clonotype: A much larger clone lies one base from this, so it may be a read error. This chain links TRBV29-1 with TRBJ2-5; D is uncertain. Germline lookup yields CDR1 SQVTM and CDR2 ANQGSEA. Trimming left V 7 bases short and J 11 bases short, with 14 bases between. The CDR3 is 10 amino acids. CDR3 amino acids: CSAFCNEQYF. CDR3 nucleotides: TGCAGCGCCTTCTGCAATGAGCAGTACTTC.

The genes are TRBV5-5 and TRBJ2-3; D might be TRBD1 (6 bases). Deletions cut 4 bases from V and 7 bases from J, with 13 bases between. Germline CDR1 reads SGHKS; CDR2 reads YYEKEE (reference sequence). This CDR3 spans 13 amino acids. CDR3 protein: CASSLQGEYTQYF. In DNA, the CDR3 is TGTGCCAGCAGCCTACAGGGCGAATATACGCAGTATTTT.

This clonotype was observed at least ten times. This chain connects TRBV20-1 to TRBJ2-3; the match to TRBD2 covers 15 bases. The CDR3 totals 20 residues. Germline V gene sequence: CDR1 DFQATT, CDR2 SNEGSKA (reference sequence). The V and J ends lost 1 base and 0 bases, in that order; junction bases with no gene match: 11. The CDR3: CSARGHTGTSGRPSTDTQYF. The CDR3 bases are TGCAGTGCTAGAGGCCATACTGGGACTAGCGGGAGGCCTAGCACAGATACGCAGTATTTT.